Listed here are 20 T cell receptor beta chains from one sample, sequenced in a study of T and B cells in COVID-19 patients. BIOMED2 TRB-A/B primer pools were used in multiplex TRB PCR. Using its own MiXCR run on the multiplex PCR reads, TCRdb lists one record per CDR3 protein. Among about 21,000 distinct CDR3 sequences listed, 30% were seen once. Each TRB amplification used about 250-550 ng of genomic DNA from blood. Sequences were obtained from blood. The receptors originated from a human donor who had recovered from COVID-19.

This clonotype appeared many times. This chain uses TRBV7-6 with TRBJ2-7, with 12 bases that match TRBD2. CDR3 length: 14 residues. Germline values: CDR1 SGHVS, CDR2 FNYEAQ. Trimming at V came to 5 bases and at J to 6 bases, leaving 5 bases not matched to a gene. The CDR3: CASSKGLAGGEQYF. The CDR3 coding sequence is TGTGCCAGCAGCAAGGGACTAGCGGGTGGCGAGCAGTACTTC.

This chain joins TRBV6-5 and TRBJ1-2; D is unclear. In germline, CDR1 is MNHEY, CDR2 SVGAGI. The CDR3 extends over 18 amino acids. The V and J ends lost 6 bases and 4 bases respectively, with 27 bases between them. The CDR3 nucleotides read TGTGCCAGCAGCTCAGTCCTCGGACGGCGAGACCTCATCTATGGCTACACCTTC. It translates to CASSSVLGRRDLIYGYTF.

V gene TRBV24-1 combines with J gene TRBJ2-5; the D gene could be TRBD1 or TRBD2 (7 bases each). The germline V gene encodes CDR1 KGHDR and CDR2 SFDVKD. V was pared by 0 bases and J by 5 bases, with 9 bases between. The CDR3 spans 14 residues. CDR3 in DNA: TGTGCCACCAGTGATTTGCAGGGGGGGGAGACCCAGTACTTC. Protein sequence: CATSDLQGGETQYF.

As to this clonotype: The junction differs from germline at one of its ends, possibly a read error. The genes are TRBV5-6 and TRBJ1-4; D perhaps matches TRBD1 (6 bases). Germline CDR1 is SGHDT and CDR2 is YYEEEE. The CDR3 sequence is 14 residues long. CDR3 nucleotide sequence: TGCGCCAGCAGACTGGGGGCCGGGAATGAAAAACTGTTTTTT. Its translation is CASRLGAGNEKLFF.

The V and J genes are TRBV27 and TRBJ1-2; perhaps TRBD1 as D (5 bases). From germline, CDR1 is MNHEY and CDR2 SMNVEV (reference sequence). This CDR3 is built from 14 residues. V was trimmed by 0 bases and J by 7 bases, leaving 12 bases between them. CDR3 DNA: TGTGCCAGCAGTTTATCTTTGGGGGTGGGTGGCTACACCTTC. Amino acid sequence: CASSLSLGVGGYTF.

The chain couples TRBV20-1 to TRBJ2-1, with D perhaps TRBD2 (7 bases). The CDR3 length is 15 residues. In germline, CDR1 is DFQATT, CDR2 SNEGSKA (reference sequence). Trimming took 0 bases from V and 10 from J, leaving 19 bases between them. CDR3 DNA sequence: TGCAGTGCTAGAGATCAGAGGGGGGGCCCATTAGAGCAGTTCTTC. Translated, it gives CSARDQRGGPLEQFF.

The V call is TRBV11-3, the J call TRBJ1-1, with unresolved D. V lost 3 bases and J 4 bases, leaving 9 bases between the germline ends. The length of the CDR3 is 13 residues. The germline gives CDR1 SGHNT, CDR2 YENEEA. DNA for the CDR3: TGTGCCAGCAGCTTCGAAGGCGGCACTGAAGCTTTCTTT. Translating gives CASSFEGGTEAFF.

This clonotype was recorded a few times. This chain links TRBV15 with TRBJ2-3, with 9 bases fitting TRBD2. After removal of 3 bases from V and 6 bases from J, the junction contained 7 bases not matched to a gene. Per germline, CDR1 LNHNV and CDR2 YYDKDF (reference sequence). This CDR3 spans 15 amino acids. The CDR3 region has the DNA TGTGCCACCAGCAGCTTAGCGGGGGTCAAGGATACGCAGTATTTT. Translation: CATSSLAGVKDTQYF.

Turning to this clonotype: A much larger clone differs by one base, so this may be a read error. The V gene is TRBV19, the J gene TRBJ1-4; 7 bases map to TRBD1. The CDR3 covers 15 residues. V shed 6 bases and J 4 bases; nucleotides not matched to a gene: 8. The V gene's germline CDR1 is LNHDA and CDR2 SQIVND (reference sequence). The CDR3 here is CASRETGDFNEKLFF. The CDR3 DNA reads TGTGCCAGTAGGGAAACAGGGGACTTTAATGAAAAACTGTTTTTT.

The chain carries TRBV19 and TRBJ2-1, with TRBD2 as a possible D gene (7 bases). This CDR3 contains 13 residues. V lost 7 bases, J lost 9 bases, and 16 bases lay in between. Germline V gives CDR1 LNHDA, CDR2 SQIVND (reference sequence). The CDR3 nucleotides read TGTGCCAGTACTGCGAGGGGGGGCGCTGAGCAGTTCTTC. It encodes CASTARGGAEQFF.

The gene calls are TRBV5-4 and TRBJ1-4; 8 positions match TRBD1. Germline-derived CDR1 and CDR2 are SGHNT and YYREEE (reference sequence). Trimming cost V 1 base and J 1 base; bases outside gene matches: 3. This CDR3 is 16 amino acids long. The CDR3 sequence: CASSLQGAGTNEKLFF. The CDR3 nucleotides read TGTGCCAGCAGCTTGCAGGGGGCAGGAACTAATGAAAAACTGTTTTTT.

This clonotype is medium-sized in the sample. This chain uses TRBV12-3 or TRBV12-4 with TRBJ2-2; D possibly corresponds to TRBD1 (5 bases). With 9 bases removed from V and 0 bases from J, the gap between germline ends came to 14 bases. The CDR3 runs to 15 residues. This chain's CDR3 is CASRTGDPNTGELFF. CDR3 DNA sequence: TGTGCCAGTAGAACAGGCGACCCGAACACCGGGGAGCTGTTTTTT.

This clonotype showed up just a few times. The V and J genes are TRBV30 and TRBJ1-2, with a tentative D call TRBD1 (5 bases). V was trimmed by 4 bases and J by 4 bases, leaving 22 bases between them. This CDR3 region has 16 residues. Germline assignment: CDR1 GTSNPN and CDR2 SVGIG (reference sequence). The CDR3 nucleotides are TGTGCCTGGACAAACCACCCGGGGCGGGAAATCTATGGCTACACCTTC. Amino acids: CAWTNHPGREIYGYTF.

This clonotype showed up just a few times. The chain has TRBV7-9 and TRBJ2-2, with TRBD1 matching over 9 bases. Germline CDR1 SEHNR, CDR2 FQNEAQ (reference sequence). The CDR3 loop spans 15 amino acids. V gave up 5 bases and J gave up 7 bases; unmatched junction bases: 8. The CDR3 DNA reads TGTGCCAGCAGCACCCACAGGGGGCCGGACGGGGAGCTGTTTTTT. It specifies CASSTHRGPDGELFF.

This clonotype occurred many times. The rearrangement uses TRBV29-1 and TRBJ2-1; 14 bases are shared with TRBD2. The CDR3 loop spans 18 amino acids. Germline loops: CDR1 SQVTM, CDR2 ANQGSEA. The junction had 20 bases not matched to a gene; V was cut back by 7 bases and J by 9 bases. CDR3 sequence reads: CSGYRLAGGLSGAGEQFF. The CDR3 DNA follows: TGCAGCGGGTATAGACTAGCGGGGGGGTTATCCGGGGCCGGTGAGCAGTTCTTC.

The rearrangement uses TRBV18 and TRBJ2-7; D not certain. V was shortened by 2 bases and J by 0 bases, with 11 bases between the two germline ends. The germline gives CDR1 KGHSH, CDR2 LQKENI. This CDR3 region has 15 residues. The CDR3 reads CASSPRVRSSYEQYF. In DNA, the CDR3 is TGTGCCAGCTCACCAAGGGTCAGGAGCTCCTACGAGCAGTACTTC.

This clonotype is deemed medium-sized. This rearrangement joins TRBV18 to TRBJ2-5; the match to TRBD1 covers 8 bases. Losses at the gene ends were 5 bases for V and 4 bases for J; bases not matched to a gene: 3. CDR1 and CDR2 from the germline V gene are KGHSH and LQKENI. This CDR3 has 13 amino acids. The CDR3 here is CASSDRGGETQYF. CDR3 nucleotide sequence: TGTGCCAGCTCAGACAGGGGAGGAGAGACCCAGTACTTC.

This clonotype was seen a few times. V is TRBV6-2 or TRBV6-3 and J is TRBJ2-7; perhaps TRBD1 as D (6 bases). V was clipped by 6 bases and J by 6 bases, with 12 bases between them. Germline V gene sequence: CDR1 MNHEY, CDR2 SVGEGT. CDR3 size: 12 residues. The CDR3 nucleotides read TGTGCCAGCAGAGGGGTAGGGGGCGAGCAGTACTTC. Residues: CASRGVGGEQYF.

In this sample, this clonotype is medium-sized. V usage is TRBV19 and J usage is TRBJ2-3, with D unclear. The V gene's germline CDR1 is LNHDA and CDR2 SQIVND (reference sequence). The CDR3 covers 16 residues. V dropped 2 bases and J dropped 2 bases, with 14 bases sitting between them. This CDR3 reads CASSISKGWDTDTQYF. The DNA for the CDR3 is TGTGCCAGTAGTATATCGAAGGGTTGGGACACAGATACGCAGTATTTT.

This clonotype was picked up many times. The CDR3 is CASSLEANANYGYTF. DNA of the CDR3: TGTGCCAGCAGCTTAGAAGCAAACGCTAACTATGGCTACACCTTC. The J gene is TRBJ1-2, the V gene TRBV11-3; D is undetermined. The CDR3 is 15 amino acids. V dropped 0 bases and J dropped 0 bases, with 8 bases sitting between them. Germline CDR1 and CDR2: SGHNT and YENEEA.